One and the same sample provided the 30 T cell receptor beta chains below, sequenced in a study of blood T cells in healthy people across ages. Primed by a sample-barcoded 5' primer and a J-beta primer mix, a second PCR proceeded for roughly 6 to 12 cycles. One entry per CDR3 protein results from TCRdb running MiXCR on the 5' RACE reads. The profile shows approximately 1.5 million distinct CDR3 sequences, approximately 43% of them singletons. Input material: blood. These receptors were taken from a woman aged 18-35 years in good health.

Comment on this clonotype: One end of the junction is discordant with germline, which a read error may explain. The chain combines TRBV25-1 with TRBJ2-5; D is perhaps TRBD1 (5 bases). The CDR3 consists of 14 residues. Germline V gene data show CDR1 as MGHDK and CDR2 as SYGVNS. The CDR3: CTSSNRGFQETQYF. The DNA for the CDR3 is TGTACCAGCAGTAATAGGGGATTCCAAGAGACCCAGTACTTC.

The chain combines TRBV29-1 with TRBJ1-4; D ambiguous. The length of the CDR3 is 13 residues. Germline CDR1 reads SQVTM; CDR2 reads ANQGSEA. The V gene lost 5 bases and the J gene lost 0 bases, with 7 bases spanning the gap. Here the CDR3 DNA reads TGCAGCGTTCTAGGGACAACTAATGAAAAACTGTTTTTT. This sequence encodes CSVLGTTNEKLFF.

The CDR3 loop reads CAIRQGGDTEAFF. CDR3 DNA sequence: TGTGCCATCAGGCAGGGAGGGGACACTGAAGCTTTCTTT. V and J are TRBV10-3 and TRBJ1-1; weak D call: TRBD1 (5 bases). CDR1 and CDR2 from the germline V gene are ENHRY and SYGVKD. Trimming pared 6 bases from V and 3 bases from J, leaving 11 bases between. The CDR3 consists of 13 residues.

V and J are TRBV9 and TRBJ1-2; D remains ambiguous. Germline V lookup: CDR1 SGDLS, CDR2 YYNGEE. The CDR3 spans 14 residues. The ends were cut back, 0 bases at V and 8 bases at J, with 14 bases in the middle. This chain's CDR3 is CASSVEIDAGGYTF. DNA of the CDR3: TGTGCCAGCAGCGTAGAAATCGACGCCGGAGGCTACACCTTC.

There are a few counts of this clonotype. The chain couples TRBV6-6 to TRBJ2-3; 8 bases line up with TRBD1. This CDR3 has 14 residues. V lost 10 bases, J lost 6 bases, and 12 bases stayed unmatched. Germline V gene data show CDR1 as MNHNY and CDR2 as SVGAGI (reference sequence). The chain's CDR3 is CAIRQGQRWDTQYF. CDR3 in DNA: TGTGCCATTCGACAGGGGCAACGCTGGGATACGCAGTATTTT.

This chain links TRBV7-9 with TRBJ1-2; D is perhaps TRBD1 (6 bases). The CDR3 runs to 16 residues. Per germline, CDR1 SEHNR and CDR2 FQNEAQ (reference sequence). Trimming stripped 5 bases from V and 0 bases from J, with 16 bases between. The CDR3 region is CASSLRAGVANYGYTF. CDR3 sequence (DNA): TGTGCCAGCAGCCTACGAGCAGGGGTAGCTAACTATGGCTACACCTTC.

Only a few counts were recorded for this clonotype. The rearrangement uses TRBV24-1 and TRBJ1-2; D remains unclear. V lost 3 bases, J lost 5 bases, and 9 bases lay in between. This CDR3 region has 13 residues. CDR1 and CDR2 from the germline V gene are KGHDR and SFDVKD. CDR3 sequence (DNA): TGTGCCACCAGTGATGGGCAGTCATATGGCTACACCTTC. Translation gives CATSDGQSYGYTF.

CDR3 bases: TGTGCCAGCAGTCGTGACAAGTTAAGCAATCAGCCCCAGCATTTT. This encodes CASSRDKLSNQPQHF. This chain connects TRBV27 to TRBJ1-5; D gene uncertain. Germline CDR1 reads MNHEY; CDR2 reads SMNVEV (reference sequence). V was pared by 5 bases and J by 1 base, with 12 bases between. The CDR3 extends over 15 amino acids.

The J gene is TRBJ1-2, the V gene TRBV7-2; D is unresolved. Germline V gene lookup returns CDR1 SGHTA and CDR2 FQGNSA. Between the trimmed V and J ends, which lost 5 bases and 7 bases, there was a span of 14 bases. The CDR3 contains 13 residues. Here the CDR3 reads CASSPRLGGGYTF. The CDR3 DNA reads TGTGCCAGCAGCCCACGACTGGGCGGTGGCTACACCTTC.

The chain employs TRBV5-1 and TRBJ2-5; TRBD2 is a possible D gene (6 bases). The germline V gene has CDR1 SGHRS and CDR2 YFSETQ. CDR3 size: 13 residues. V was shortened by 2 bases and J by 11 bases, with 16 bases between the two germline ends. The CDR3 reads CASSFQGGDEQYF. CDR3 DNA sequence: TGCGCCAGCAGCTTCCAGGGAGGCGATGAGCAGTACTTC. The full variable domain, in which reference TRBV5-1 and TRBJ2-5 provide the parts outside the CDR3, is KAGVTQTPRYLIKTRGQQVTLSCSPISGHRSVSWYQQTPGQGLQFLFEYFSETQRNKGNFPGRFSGRQFSNSRSEMNVSTLELGDSALYLCASSFQGGDEQYFGPGTRLLVL.

This clonotype was detected a few times. The chain employs TRBV6-2 or TRBV6-3 and TRBJ1-4; D may be TRBD1 (5 bases). V dropped 1 base and J dropped 8 bases, with 14 bases sitting between them. The CDR3 runs 15 residues. Germline values: CDR1 MNHEY, CDR2 SVGEGT. For the CDR3, the DNA is TGTGCCAGCAGTTACTACACGGGGACGTCCGAAAAACTGTTTTTT. Its protein is CASSYYTGTSEKLFF.

The genes are TRBV4-3 and TRBJ2-5; 8 nucleotides agree with TRBD2. The DNA end is more similar to TRBJ2-7, so the J call may be wrong. The CDR3 runs to 17 residues. Looked up from germline, CDR1 is LGHNA and CDR2 is YSLEER. The CDR3 DNA sequence: TGCGCCAGCAGCCAAGATCAGATTAGCGGGACGTTCTACGAGCAGTACTTC. Its protein product is CASSQDQISGTFYEQYF.

There are a few counts of this clonotype. The chain is built from TRBV29-1 and TRBJ2-7, with TRBD1 identical over 7 bases. CDR1 and CDR2 from the germline V gene are SQVTM and ANQGSEA. This CDR3 is built from 15 residues. The ends lost 4 bases at V and 3 bases at J; junction bases unmatched: 12. The CDR3 coding sequence is TGCAGCGTTGCCCTATCGACAGGGACAAACTACGAGCAGTACTTC. Protein sequence: CSVALSTGTNYEQYF.

As for this clonotype: A junction end diverges from the germline sequence, so it may reflect a read error. The CDR3 reads CSARVWRSNEQFF. The CDR3 bases are TGCAGTGCGAGAGTGTGGAGGAGCAATGAGCAGTTCTTC. This chain connects TRBV20-1 to TRBJ2-1, with D tentatively TRBD2 (5 bases). The CDR3 is 13 residues long. The germline CDR1 and CDR2 sequences are DFQATT and SNEGSKA (reference sequence).

The gene calls are TRBV7-2 and TRBJ1-1, with D possibly TRBD1 on 6 matching bases. Trimming removed 3 bases from V and 7 bases from J, with 12 bases in between. Germline values: CDR1 SGHTA, CDR2 FQGNSA. CDR3 size: 13 residues. The CDR3 DNA reads as TGTGCCAGCAGCTTTTTACAGGGAGGTGAAGCTTTCTTT. Translated, it gives CASSFLQGGEAFF.

This clonotype has only a few counts. V and J are TRBV12-3 or TRBV12-4 and TRBJ1-5; 8 nucleotides align to TRBD1. The CDR3 is made up of 15 amino acids. Trimming at V came to 5 bases and at J to 1 base, leaving 4 bases not matched to a gene. The CDR3 DNA sequence: TGTGCCAGCAGTGAGCGGACAGGGAGCAATCAGCCCCAGCATTTT. Protein product: CASSERTGSNQPQHF.

This chain uses TRBV12-3 or TRBV12-4 with TRBJ1-1, with D hard to call. The V end lost 7 bases, the J end lost 8 bases, and 17 bases lay between the germline ends. This CDR3 is built from 13 residues. The CDR3 reads CASNTPSDPEAFF. In DNA form, the CDR3 reads TGTGCCAGCAATACTCCCTCGGATCCCGAAGCTTTCTTT.

Comments on this clonotype: At one of its ends the junction is not consistent with the germline gene, which may arise from a read error. The V gene is TRBV20-1, the J gene TRBJ1-5, with D unresolved. The CDR3 sequence is 12 residues long. CDR1 is DFQATT and CDR2 is SNEGSKA in the germline V gene (reference sequence). The chain's CDR3 is CSARDGDQRQHF. DNA for the CDR3: TGCAGTGCTAGGGACGGGGATCAGCGCCAGCATTTT.

The V call is TRBV20-1, the J call TRBJ2-7; no definite D call. Trimming took off 7 bases at V and 4 bases at J, with 11 bases between the two ends. This CDR3 has 11 amino acids. Germline V gives CDR1 DFQATT, CDR2 SNEGSKA (reference sequence). The CDR3: CSGRQDYEQYF. The CDR3 bases are TGCAGTGGCCGCCAGGATTACGAGCAGTACTTC.

V is TRBV20-1 and J is TRBJ1-3, with TRBD1 as a possible D gene (5 bases). The germline V gene has CDR1 DFQATT and CDR2 SNEGSKA (reference sequence). V dropped 5 bases and J dropped 0 bases, with 11 bases sitting between them. The CDR3 has 14 amino acids. CDR3 DNA sequence: TGCAGTGCTTTTGGGGCAGCCTCTGGAAACACCATATATTTT. Its translation is CSAFGAASGNTIYF.

This clonotype was recorded a few times. The chain joins TRBV2 to TRBJ1-4, with D unclear. Germline lookup yields CDR1 SNHLY and CDR2 FYNNEI. This CDR3 region has 14 residues. V lost 4 bases and J 10 bases, leaving 16 bases between the germline ends. The CDR3, as DNA: TGTGCCAGCAGTGTGGACGGGGTTCGGGGAAAACTGTTTTTT. Amino acid sequence: CASSVDGVRGKLFF.

The chain carries TRBV4-2 and TRBJ2-1; D remains ambiguous. Deletions cut 0 bases from V and 4 bases from J, with 13 bases between. In germline, CDR1 is LGHNA, CDR2 YNFKEQ. CDR3 length: 16 residues. This CDR3 is CASSQDLSVRYNEQFF. The DNA of the CDR3 is TGTGCCAGCAGCCAAGATTTGAGCGTTCGATACAATGAGCAGTTCTTC.

This chain's CDR3 is CASRKTYRDEKLFF. The CDR3 coding sequence is TGTGCCAGCAGAAAAACTTACAGGGATGAAAAACTGTTTTTT. This chain links TRBV7-2 with TRBJ1-4, with D possibly TRBD1 on 6 matching bases. The V gene lost 6 bases and the J gene lost 6 bases, with 14 bases spanning the gap. The CDR3 is 14 residues long. Germline V lookup: CDR1 SGHTA, CDR2 FQGNSA.

In regard to this clonotype: The junction departs from the called germline gene at one end, perhaps through a read error. The chain has TRBV3-1 and TRBJ2-3; TRBD2 agrees at 13 bases. The CDR3 contains 16 residues. Germline-derived CDR1 and CDR2 are LGHDT and YNNKEL (reference sequence). The CDR3 region has the DNA TGTGCCAACAGCCTGGGACTAGCGGGGTCCGCAGATACGCAGTATTTT. This gives the protein CANSLGLAGSADTQYF.

This clonotype has more than one count but fewer than ten. The chain employs TRBV20-1 and TRBJ1-2; D perhaps matches TRBD1 (5 bases). Germline values: CDR1 DFQATT, CDR2 SNEGSKA (reference sequence). The CDR3 contains 15 residues. The V end was cut by 4 bases, the J end by 0 bases, with 15 bases between. The CDR3 here is CSATGQAPSNYGYTF. The CDR3 DNA sequence: TGCAGTGCTACTGGACAAGCTCCTTCTAACTATGGCTACACCTTC.

Concerning this clonotype itself: A much larger clone lies a single base off, so this may be a read error. The chain recombines TRBV6-1 with TRBJ2-1; 7 bases fit TRBD1. Trimming removed 7 bases from V and 13 bases from J; junction bases left unmatched: 16. The CDR3 spans 14 residues. Germline lookup yields CDR1 MNHNS and CDR2 SASEGT. CDR3 region: CASMRSTGSETQFF. DNA of the CDR3: TGTGCCAGCATGCGTTCGACAGGGTCAGAGACCCAGTTCTTC.

This clonotype was recorded at least ten times. This chain connects TRBV20-1 to TRBJ1-2; perhaps TRBD1 as D (6 bases). Germline CDR1 and CDR2: DFQATT and SNEGSKA (reference sequence). This CDR3 contains 12 residues. With 3 bases removed from V and 3 bases from J, the gap between germline ends came to 8 bases. CDR3 region: CSARNRDYGYTF. In DNA form, the CDR3 reads TGCAGTGCTAGGAACAGGGACTATGGCTACACCTTC.

The chain employs TRBV4-3 and TRBJ2-1; perhaps TRBD2 as D (6 bases). CDR3 length: 15 amino acids. V was pared by 0 bases and J by 5 bases, with 11 bases between. The V gene's germline CDR1 is LGHNA and CDR2 YSLEER. DNA for the CDR3: TGCGCCAGCAGCCAAGATCGGAGGGGCAACAATGAGCAGTTCTTC. Translated: CASSQDRRGNNEQFF.

The chain couples TRBV27 to TRBJ2-1; 8 bases align to TRBD2. The CDR3 runs to 15 residues. Germline-derived CDR1 and CDR2 are MNHEY and SMNVEV (reference sequence). The J segment lost 9 bases and the V segment lost 6 bases, leaving 13 bases of the junction unmatched. As DNA, the CDR3 is TGTGCCAGCAGCCCACTAGCGGTATTAACTATTGAGCAGTTCTTC. Translation gives CASSPLAVLTIEQFF.

The rearrangement uses TRBV25-1 and TRBJ1-1; 7 nucleotides line up with TRBD1. V gave up 0 bases and J gave up 5 bases; unmatched junction bases: 9. The CDR3 covers 16 residues. Germline V gene sequence: CDR1 MGHDK, CDR2 SYGVNS. Here the CDR3 DNA reads TGTGCCAGCAGTGAATACAACGACAGGGTGGGAACTGAAGCTTTCTTT. It encodes CASSEYNDRVGTEAFF.